This TCR beta chain was captured by sequencing in a study of blood T cell repertoires in COVID-19. Overall study context: PBMCs, B-cell-depleted T cells, or T cells provided the cDNA or gDNA that made up the material.

Trimming took 4 bases from V and 7 from J, leaving 8 bases between them. There are 11 residues in the CDR3. In germline, CDR1 is MNHNY, CDR2 SVGAGI (reference sequence). In the original analysis: Amplification of reference gene primers was used by the study to estimate nucleated cell counts. The data were produced by immunoSEQ multiplex PCR, yet TCRdb's version contains in-frame clones alone and is incomplete. V and J calls plus clone size are reproduced from that table; the DNA served to infer D and trimming. Of some 220,000 clones in the sample, about three quarters are singletons; the top ten hold roughly 6.7%.

The sequence came from a woman between 65 and 79 years old with acute or convalescent COVID-19. The chain links TRBV6-6 to TRBJ2-7; D gene ambiguous. Sequencing was performed on peripheral blood. For the CDR3, the DNA is TGTGCCAGCAGTTCCCAGTTTGAGCAGTACTTC. This gives the protein CASSSQFEQYF.